The subject of this entry is one TCR beta chain. The entry originates in a study of CD8 T cells in Susac syndrome. Looking at the study overall: At the time their blood was drawn, patients with Susac syndrome were either therapy-naive, on corticosteroids (with some of them also receiving intravenous immunoglobulin), or on intravenous immunoglobulin alone.

Sequencing of TCR beta was undertaken in CD8+ and CD4+ T cells derived from blood. FACS was used to enrich TEMRA cells, whereas the CD8+ and CD4+ T cells were obtained by negative isolation. Germline V gene lookup returns CDR1 SGHDN and CDR2 FVKESK. The CDR3 covers 13 residues. V was pared by 5 bases and J by 6 bases, with 11 bases between. RNA, at roughly 0.5 to 1 ug, was reverse transcribed with random hexamers. A single record per CDR3 protein comes from TCRdb applying MiXCR to the immunoSEQ multiplex PCR reads. Altogether 170,000 or so distinct CDR3 sequences are present, about 96% being singletons, with the ten largest covering approximately 0.12%.

This rearrangement joins TRBV14 to TRBJ2-1; D is unclear. The sequenced material came from CD4+ T cells from PBMCs. This sequence originates from a human donor with Susac syndrome. In nucleotides, the CDR3 is TGTGCCAGCAGCTTAGACTGGTTCAATGAGCAGTTCTTC. This translates into CASSLDWFNEQFF.